Following are 30 T cell receptor beta chains from one sample sequenced in a study of blood T cell repertoires in COVID-19. This table comes from immunoSEQ multiplex PCR, and its TCRdb copy is limited to in-frame clones, with some not included. This sample has roughly 70,000 clones, with approximately 90% found just once. Sequencing used peripheral blood. The receptor source for this set is a woman older than 75 with active COVID-19.

The gene calls are TRBV6-2 or TRBV6-3 and TRBJ1-6; D might be TRBD1 (5 bases). Trimming took 0 bases from V and 7 from J, leaving 10 bases between them. The CDR3 runs 15 residues. Per germline, CDR1 MNHEY and CDR2 SVGEGT. CDR3 sequence: CASSYSAGNNSPLHF. CDR3 DNA: TGTGCCAGCAGTTACTCGGCAGGGAACAATTCACCCCTCCACTTT.

V and J are TRBV5-4 and TRBJ1-3, with D maybe TRBD1 (5 bases). The CDR3 sequence is 15 residues long. The V and J ends lost 4 bases and 0 bases respectively, with 11 bases between them. CDR1 is SGHNT, CDR2 YYREEE, per germline (reference sequence). CDR3 bases: TGTGCCAGCAGCAGGAACAGGATCTCTGGAAACACCATATATTTT. Its protein is CASSRNRISGNTIYF.

This rearrangement joins TRBV10-3 to TRBJ2-3, with 11 bases fitting TRBD2. The CDR3 totals 14 residues. V shed 7 bases and J 3 bases; nucleotides not matched to a gene: 3. Germline CDR1 is ENHRY and CDR2 is SYGVKD. CDR3 bases: TGTGCCATCAAGCCTAGCGGGAGGACAGATACGCAGTATTTT. This sequence encodes CAIKPSGRTDTQYF.

This clone was recorded once. V usage is TRBV6-5 and J usage is TRBJ2-7; D gene ambiguous. This CDR3 contains 14 residues. The V end was cut by 6 bases, the J end by 0 bases, with 12 bases between. The germline V gene has CDR1 MNHEY and CDR2 SVGAGI. This CDR3 reads CASRYSPVSYEQYF. DNA of the CDR3: TGTGCCAGCAGATATAGCCCAGTCTCCTACGAGCAGTACTTC.

The chain couples TRBV3-1 (or the pseudogene TRBV3-2) to TRBJ1-5; no firm D call. From germline, CDR1 is LGHDT and CDR2 YNNKEL (reference sequence). Trimming shortened V by 2 bases and J by 6 bases, and 14 bases separated the two germline ends. CDR3 size: 15 residues. This CDR3 reads CASSQTGGRGQPQHF. Written as DNA, the CDR3 is TGTGCCAGCAGCCAAACCGGAGGACGGGGTCAGCCCCAGCATTTT.

The CDR3 protein is CASSPMASSETQYF. Written as DNA, the CDR3 is TGTGCCAGCTCACCGATGGCTAGTTCAGAGACCCAGTACTTC. The V gene is TRBV18, the J gene TRBJ2-5, with D unresolved. The CDR3 has 14 amino acids. V lost 3 bases to trimming and J lost 4 bases, with 12 bases between them. In germline, CDR1 is KGHSH, CDR2 LQKENI.

This chain joins TRBV10-3 and TRBJ1-4, with 9 bases lining up with TRBD1. Trimming removed 7 bases from V and 4 bases from J; junction bases left unmatched: 1. CDR1 is ENHRY, CDR2 SYGVKD, per germline. The CDR3 has 13 residues. CDR3 protein: CAIKDRGNEKLFF. The CDR3 bases are TGTGCCATCAAGGACAGGGGTAATGAAAAACTGTTTTTT.

The chain joins TRBV6-2 or TRBV6-3 to TRBJ2-7; D gene ambiguous. CDR1 is MNHEY and CDR2 is SVGEGT in the germline V gene. The CDR3 is 14 amino acids. Trimming took 3 bases from V and 2 from J, leaving 11 bases between them. The DNA of the CDR3 is TGTGCCAGCAGTTATCGAACATTTCCCTACGAGCAGTACTTC. This codes for CASSYRTFPYEQYF.

J is TRBJ2-1 and V is TRBV19; 12 bases align to TRBD2. Germline CDR1 LNHDA, CDR2 SQIVND (reference sequence). This CDR3 comprises 15 residues. The V gene end was trimmed by 3 bases and the J gene end by 4 bases; junction bases not matched to a gene: 1. The CDR3 here is CASSMTSGGYNEQFF. The CDR3 DNA reads TGTGCCAGTAGTATGACTAGCGGGGGTTACAATGAGCAGTTCTTC. Drawing the rest from reference TRBV19 and TRBJ2-1, the complete variable domain is DGGITQSPKYLFRKEGQNVTLSCEQNLNHDAMYWYRQDPGQGLRLIYYSQIVNDFQKGDIAEGYSVSREKKESFPLTVTSAQKNPTAFYLCASSMTSGGYNEQFFGPGTRLTVL.

The J gene is TRBJ1-2, the V gene TRBV28; D unclear. Trimming removed 2 bases at V and 8 bases at J, with 9 bases between. There are 12 residues in the CDR3. Germline CDR1 is MDHEN and CDR2 is SYDVKM. The CDR3 loop reads CASSLGQRGYTF. The CDR3 region has the DNA TGTGCCAGCAGTTTAGGCCAGAGGGGCTACACCTTC.

This chain connects TRBV6-2 or TRBV6-3 to TRBJ2-5; the D gene is possibly TRBD1 (6 bases). Trimming took 2 bases from V and 4 from J, leaving 17 bases between them. The CDR3 has 16 amino acids. Germline V gene lookup returns CDR1 MNHEY and CDR2 SVGEGT. The CDR3 is CASSYSVWGLSETQYF. The CDR3 coding sequence is TGTGCCAGCAGTTACAGTGTCTGGGGGCTTTCAGAGACCCAGTACTTC.

V usage is TRBV18 and J usage is TRBJ2-2, with 10 bases aligning to TRBD2. This CDR3 contains 17 residues. V lost 3 bases to trimming and J lost 2 bases; unmatched junction nucleotides: 6. Germline CDR1 and CDR2: KGHSH and LQKENI. CDR3 in amino acids: CASSPAAGGPNTGELFF. In DNA form, the CDR3 reads TGTGCCAGCTCACCGGCAGCGGGAGGGCCTAACACCGGGGAGCTGTTTTTT.

The rearrangement uses TRBV24-1 and TRBJ2-2; weak D call: TRBD1 (5 bases). The germline CDR1 and CDR2 sequences are KGHDR and SFDVKD. Trimming left V 0 bases short and J 3 bases short, with 16 bases between. This CDR3 region has 18 residues. The CDR3 coding sequence is TGTGCCACCAGTGATTTGACGGCAGGGAAGGGTTACACCGGGGAGCTGTTTTTT. Translated, it gives CATSDLTAGKGYTGELFF.

The chain has TRBV11-2 and TRBJ2-5; D ambiguous. The germline gives CDR1 SGHAT, CDR2 FQNNGV. This CDR3 comprises 14 residues. V lost 6 bases and J lost 1, with 12 bases in between. The CDR3 loop is CASSSTIIQETQYF. In DNA form, the CDR3 reads TGTGCCAGCAGTTCTACTATCATCCAAGAGACCCAGTACTTC.

The genes are TRBV6-5 and TRBJ2-1; no definite D call. Germline CDR1 and CDR2: MNHEY and SVGAGI. V was pared by 5 bases and J by 6 bases, with 11 bases between. CDR3 length: 13 residues. The CDR3 sequence: CASSPLQVNEQFF. The CDR3 DNA reads as TGTGCCAGCAGTCCCCTCCAGGTCAATGAGCAGTTCTTC.

The rearrangement joins TRBV3-1 (or the pseudogene TRBV3-2) to TRBJ1-1; D possibly corresponds to TRBD1 (6 bases). Germline V lookup: CDR1 LGHDT, CDR2 YNNKEL (reference sequence). V dropped 2 bases and J dropped 0 bases, with 7 bases sitting between them. The CDR3 consists of 14 residues. CDR3 DNA: TGTGCCAGCAGCCAATCAGGGGTGAACACTGAAGCTTTCTTT. This gives the protein CASSQSGVNTEAFF.

This clone was found once. V and J are TRBV19 and TRBJ2-7; 7 bases align to TRBD2. This CDR3 has 16 amino acids. The V segment lost 9 bases and the J segment 6 bases; nucleotides outside the gene matches: 20. Germline V gene data show CDR1 as LNHDA and CDR2 as SQIVND (reference sequence). The CDR3 region has the DNA TGTGCCAGCAAAAAAGTTGCGGAGTCGGCGGGAGCCGAGCAGTACTTC. Its translation: CASKKVAESAGAEQYF.

V and J are TRBV6-4 and TRBJ2-6, with a weak D call TRBD1 (6 bases). With 5 bases removed from V and 0 bases from J, the gap between germline ends came to 14 bases. This CDR3 is built from 17 residues. Germline values: CDR1 MRHNA, CDR2 SNTAGT. CDR3 protein: CASSLGTGFSGANVLTF. For the CDR3, the DNA is TGTGCCAGCAGTTTAGGAACAGGGTTCTCTGGGGCCAACGTCCTGACTTTC.

This rearrangement joins TRBV5-1 to TRBJ2-7, with D tentatively TRBD1 (5 bases). The CDR3 consists of 16 residues. Germline lookup yields CDR1 SGHRS and CDR2 YFSETQ. V was pared by 0 bases and J by 5 bases, with 18 bases between. The CDR3 is CASSLGTGHLAHEQYF. The DNA of the CDR3 is TGCGCCAGCAGCTTGGGCACAGGTCACCTCGCCCACGAGCAGTACTTC.

The chain joins TRBV5-1 to TRBJ2-5; maybe TRBD2 (5 bases). The germline CDR1 and CDR2 sequences are SGHRS and YFSETQ. Trimming stripped 5 bases from V and 2 bases from J, with 16 bases between. The CDR3 length is 15 residues. In DNA form, the CDR3 reads TGCGCCAGCAGAGACCTACGGGGAGTGCAAGAGACCCAGTACTTC. Translating gives CASRDLRGVQETQYF.

The V gene is TRBV4-3, the J gene TRBJ2-3, with TRBD1 matching over 10 bases. Germline V gene sequence: CDR1 LGHNA, CDR2 YSLEER. The CDR3 is 16 residues long. J gave up 5 bases and V 0 bases, and 5 bases lay outside the gene matches. CDR3 nucleotides: TGCGCCAGCAGCCAAGATGGGAGGGACAGGGGAGATACGCAGTATTTT. Translated, it gives CASSQDGRDRGDTQYF.

This clone was detected a few times. This chain joins TRBV6-2 or TRBV6-3 and TRBJ2-2; 13 positions match TRBD2. The trim removed 5 bases at V and 2 bases at J, leaving 5 bases unmatched. The CDR3 loop spans 17 amino acids. Germline lookup yields CDR1 MNHEY and CDR2 SVGEGT. The CDR3 protein is CASSRRTSGRNTGELFF. The DNA of the CDR3 is TGTGCCAGCAGTCGCCGGACTAGCGGGAGAAACACCGGGGAGCTGTTTTTT.

The chain links TRBV5-6 to TRBJ1-2, with D perhaps matching TRBD1 (6 bases). Germline V gene lookup returns CDR1 SGHDT and CDR2 YYEEEE. V lost 4 bases, J lost 6 bases, and 13 bases lay in between. The CDR3 has 13 amino acids. CDR3 sequence reads: CASSRTAGDGYTF. CDR3 bases: TGTGCCAGCAGCCGGACAGCCGGGGATGGCTACACCTTC. Full variable domain (remainder filled in from reference TRBV5-6 and TRBJ1-2): DAGVTQSPTHLIKTRGQQVTLRCSPKSGHDTVSWYQQALGQGPQFIFQYYEEEERQRGNFPDRFSGHQFPNYSSELNVNALLLGDSALYLCASSRTAGDGYTFGSGTRLTVV.

This clone has only a few counts. The V gene is TRBV7-2, the J gene TRBJ2-1, with D possibly TRBD2 on 5 matching bases. V shed 5 bases and J shed 4 bases, with 15 bases lying between them. Germline CDR1 reads SGHTA; CDR2 reads FQGNSA. This CDR3 comprises 15 residues. The DNA of the CDR3 is TGTGCCAGCAGCCCAGCGGCTAGCAGATACAATGAGCAGTTCTTC. This translates into CASSPAASRYNEQFF.

The chain recombines TRBV5-1 with TRBJ1-5; weak D call: TRBD1 (6 bases). The ends were cut back, 4 bases at V and 2 bases at J, with 13 bases in the middle. The germline V gene encodes CDR1 SGHRS and CDR2 YFSETQ. The CDR3 runs 15 residues. CDR3 in DNA: TGCGCCAGCAGCGTTACAGGGAGTGGCAATCAGCCCCAGCATTTT. Encoded protein: CASSVTGSGNQPQHF.

The J gene is TRBJ2-3, the V gene TRBV28, with D hard to call. The CDR3 runs 14 residues. CDR1 is MDHEN, CDR2 SYDVKM, per germline. Trimming shortened V by 6 bases and J by 2 bases, and 12 bases separated the two germline ends. Here the CDR3 reads CASRPATVTDTQYF. The CDR3 DNA follows: TGTGCCAGCAGACCAGCGACTGTCACAGATACGCAGTATTTT.

The chain couples TRBV27 to TRBJ2-7; D may be TRBD2 (6 bases). The CDR3 totals 16 residues. The germline V gene encodes CDR1 MNHEY and CDR2 SMNVEV (reference sequence). The V end lost 0 bases, the J end lost 2 bases, and 14 bases lay between the germline ends. The CDR3 is CASSLSIRGITYEQYF. The DNA for the CDR3 is TGTGCCAGCAGTTTATCGATTCGCGGGATCACCTACGAGCAGTACTTC.

This clone came up a few times. The chain combines TRBV3-1 (or the pseudogene TRBV3-2) with TRBJ2-7; TRBD1 matches at 8 bases. V trimming: 2 bases; J trimming: 8 bases; junction bases outside the gene matches: 5. CDR1 is LGHDT, CDR2 YNNKEL, per germline (reference sequence). The CDR3 covers 13 residues. The CDR3 nucleotides read TGTGCCAGCAGCCAAACGAGACAGGGGAAGCAGTACTTC. Translation gives CASSQTRQGKQYF.

V gene TRBV19 combines with J gene TRBJ1-5, with a weak D call TRBD1 (5 bases). Trimming took 5 bases from V and 4 from J, leaving 15 bases between them. This CDR3 has 15 residues. The germline V gene has CDR1 LNHDA and CDR2 SQIVND (reference sequence). The CDR3 here is CASSALLAGNQPQHF. CDR3 DNA sequence: TGTGCCAGTAGTGCATTGTTGGCAGGGAATCAGCCCCAGCATTTT.

This chain joins TRBV4-1 and TRBJ1-1; TRBD1 aligns across 11 bases. J was trimmed by 5 bases and V by 4 bases; bases with no gene match: 9. Germline CDR1 is MGHRA and CDR2 is YSYEKL. CDR3 length: 16 residues. This CDR3 is CASSLGQGARWTEAFF. CDR3 coding DNA: TGCGCCAGCAGCCTTGGACAGGGGGCGCGTTGGACTGAAGCTTTCTTT.